These T cell receptor beta chains were read from a single sample in a study of cytomegalovirus exposure and HLA in healthy donors. TCRdb keeps only in-frame clones here, not all; method: immunoSEQ multiplex PCR. The sample lists 55,000 to 75,000 clones; about 95% were seen once. Source material: PBMCs. The receptors stem from a woman aged 18-35 years in good health and CMV-seropositive. Both conserved end residues are part of each CDR3. The D gene is left open where the match is weak.

v_call: TRBV18
d_call: .
cdr3_aa: CASSPSRDETQYF

v_call: TRBV10-3
d_call: TRBD1
cdr3_aa: CAISDLGQGPYGYTF

v_call: TRBV27
d_call: TRBD2
cdr3_aa: CASSLVQGLGGNEQFF

v_call: TRBV7-9
d_call: .
cdr3_aa: CASSFQQQNTGELFF

v_call: TRBV11-2
d_call: .
cdr3_aa: CASSLVRFRTSTNYGYTF

v_call: TRBV28
d_call: TRBD2
cdr3_aa: CASSLPHGAGGKQFF

v_call: TRBV6-1
d_call: TRBD2
cdr3_aa: CASTGFSGSRFF

v_call: TRBV28
d_call: .
cdr3_aa: CASTEGPSSGNTIYF

v_call: TRBV27
d_call: .
cdr3_aa: CASTGSMNTEAFF

v_call: TRBV5-1
d_call: TRBD2
cdr3_aa: CASSPGTSGAYNEQFF

v_call: TRBV10-3
d_call: .
cdr3_aa: CAISEQGVFRGYTF

v_call: TRBV2
d_call: TRBD2
cdr3_aa: CASSDHRERGTNEQFF

v_call: TRBV21-1
d_call: .
cdr3_aa: CASPGGAYGYTF

v_call: TRBV27
d_call: TRBD2
cdr3_aa: CASSLISSGGVNEQFF

v_call: TRBV5-6
d_call: .
cdr3_aa: CASSPGFVNYGYTF

v_call: TRBV6-5
d_call: .
cdr3_aa: CASSYRGGVEQYF

v_call: TRBV19
d_call: TRBD2
cdr3_aa: CASSISQLAPNTGELFF

v_call: TRBV10-3
d_call: .
cdr3_aa: CAIRRDTEYEQYF

v_call: TRBV5-4
d_call: TRBD2
cdr3_aa: CASSFGTSGVNEQFF